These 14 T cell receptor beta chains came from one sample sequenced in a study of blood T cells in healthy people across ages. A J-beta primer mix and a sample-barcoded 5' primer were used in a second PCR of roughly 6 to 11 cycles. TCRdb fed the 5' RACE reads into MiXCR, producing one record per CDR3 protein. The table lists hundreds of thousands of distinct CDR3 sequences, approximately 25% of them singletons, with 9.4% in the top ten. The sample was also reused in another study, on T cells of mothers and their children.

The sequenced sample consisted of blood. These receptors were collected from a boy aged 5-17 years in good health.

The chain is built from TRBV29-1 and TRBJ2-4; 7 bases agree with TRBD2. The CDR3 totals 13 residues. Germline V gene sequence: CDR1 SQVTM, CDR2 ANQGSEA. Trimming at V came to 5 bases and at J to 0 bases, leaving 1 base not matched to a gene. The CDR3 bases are TGCAGCGTTCTAGCGGTAGCCAAAAACATTCAGTACTTC. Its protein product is CSVLAVAKNIQYF.

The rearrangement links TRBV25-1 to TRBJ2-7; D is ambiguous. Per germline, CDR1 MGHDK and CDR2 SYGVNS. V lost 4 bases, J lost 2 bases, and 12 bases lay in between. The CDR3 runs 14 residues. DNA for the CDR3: TGTGCCAGCAGTGGAGCAGGACGAACCTACGAGCAGTACTTC. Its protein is CASSGAGRTYEQYF.

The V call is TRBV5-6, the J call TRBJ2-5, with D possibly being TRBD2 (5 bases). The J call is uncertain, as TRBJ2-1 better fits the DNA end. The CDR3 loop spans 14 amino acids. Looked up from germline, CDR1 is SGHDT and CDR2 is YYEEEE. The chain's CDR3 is CASSLQPLAAEQFF. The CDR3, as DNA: TGTGCCAGCAGCTTGCAACCTCTAGCTGCTGAGCAGTTCTTC.

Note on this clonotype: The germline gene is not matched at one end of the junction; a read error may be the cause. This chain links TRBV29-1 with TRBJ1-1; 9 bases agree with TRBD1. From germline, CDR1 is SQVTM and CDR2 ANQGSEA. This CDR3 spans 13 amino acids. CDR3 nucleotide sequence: TGCAGCGTCGCTGACAGGGGGAACACGGAAGCTTTCTTT. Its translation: CSVADRGNTEAFF. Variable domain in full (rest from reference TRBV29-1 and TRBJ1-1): SAVISQKPSRDICQRGTSLTIQCQVDSQVTMMFWYRQQPGQSLTLIATANQGSEATYESGFVIDKFPISRPNLTFSTLTVSNMSPEDSSIYLCSVADRGNTEAFFGQGTRLTVV.

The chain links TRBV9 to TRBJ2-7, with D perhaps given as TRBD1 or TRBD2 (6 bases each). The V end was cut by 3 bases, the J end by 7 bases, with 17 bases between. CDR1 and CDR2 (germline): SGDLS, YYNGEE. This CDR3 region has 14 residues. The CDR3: CASSEQSGAGEQYF. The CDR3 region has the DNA TGTGCCAGCAGCGAACAGTCGGGGGCTGGGGAGCAGTACTTC.

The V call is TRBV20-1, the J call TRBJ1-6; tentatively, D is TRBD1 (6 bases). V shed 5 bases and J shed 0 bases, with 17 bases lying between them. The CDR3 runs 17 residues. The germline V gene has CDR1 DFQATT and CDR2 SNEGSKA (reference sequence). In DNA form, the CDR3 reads TGCAGTGCTTCACCGACAGGCTTAAGCTCCTATAATTCACCCCTCCACTTT. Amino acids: CSASPTGLSSYNSPLHF.

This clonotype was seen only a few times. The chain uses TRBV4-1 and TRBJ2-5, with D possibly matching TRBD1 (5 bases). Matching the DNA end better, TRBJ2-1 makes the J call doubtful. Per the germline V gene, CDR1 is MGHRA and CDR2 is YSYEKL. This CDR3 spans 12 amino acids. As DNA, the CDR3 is TGCGCCAGCAGCCAAGCAGGGATTGAGCAGTTCTTC. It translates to CASSQAGIEQFF.

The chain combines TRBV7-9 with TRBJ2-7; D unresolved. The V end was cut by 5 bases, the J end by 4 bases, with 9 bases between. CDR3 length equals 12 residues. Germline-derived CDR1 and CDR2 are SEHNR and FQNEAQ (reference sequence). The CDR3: CASSVDQYEQYF. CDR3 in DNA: TGTGCCAGCAGCGTCGACCAGTACGAGCAGTACTTC.

In DNA, the CDR3 is TGTGCCAGCAGTTTATCGGCGCGTAACAATCAGCCCCAGCATTTT. It encodes CASSLSARNNQPQHF. The J gene is TRBJ1-5, the V gene TRBV27; D unresolved. CDR3 length equals 15 residues. V was clipped by 0 bases and J by 3 bases, with 9 bases between them. Germline assignment: CDR1 MNHEY and CDR2 SMNVEV (reference sequence).

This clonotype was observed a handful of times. The CDR3 loop reads CASSLFAGGNNEQYF. The CDR3 DNA reads TGTGCCAGCAGTTTATTCGCGGGAGGTAACAACGAGCAGTACTTC. The V gene is TRBV28, the J gene TRBJ2-5, with 8 positions matching TRBD2. The J call may be mistaken, given a closer DNA end match to TRBJ2-7. Germline lookup yields CDR1 MDHEN and CDR2 SYDVKM. The CDR3 extends over 15 amino acids.

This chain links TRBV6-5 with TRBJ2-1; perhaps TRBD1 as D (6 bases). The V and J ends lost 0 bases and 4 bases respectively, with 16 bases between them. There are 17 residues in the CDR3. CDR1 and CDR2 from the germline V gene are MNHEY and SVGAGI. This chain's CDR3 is CASSYSRGNGAYNEQFF. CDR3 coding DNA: TGTGCCAGCAGTTACTCGAGGGGGAACGGTGCGTACAATGAGCAGTTCTTC.

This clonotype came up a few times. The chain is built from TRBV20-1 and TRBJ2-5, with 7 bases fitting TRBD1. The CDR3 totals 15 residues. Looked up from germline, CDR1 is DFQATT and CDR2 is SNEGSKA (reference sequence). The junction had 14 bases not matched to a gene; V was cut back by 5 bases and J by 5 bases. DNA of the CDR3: TGCAGTGCTTCGGACAGGATGATACCGGCGGAGACCCAGTACTTC. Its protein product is CSASDRMIPAETQYF.

The chain's CDR3 is CASSAGYREGEKLFF. As DNA, the CDR3 is TGTGCCAGCAGCGCGGGGTACAGGGAGGGGGAAAAACTGTTTTTT. The rearrangement joins TRBV7-9 to TRBJ1-4; the D gene is possibly TRBD1 (6 bases). Germline V gives CDR1 SEHNR, CDR2 FQNEAQ (reference sequence). The V and J ends lost 5 bases and 8 bases respectively, with 18 bases between them. The CDR3 is 15 residues long.

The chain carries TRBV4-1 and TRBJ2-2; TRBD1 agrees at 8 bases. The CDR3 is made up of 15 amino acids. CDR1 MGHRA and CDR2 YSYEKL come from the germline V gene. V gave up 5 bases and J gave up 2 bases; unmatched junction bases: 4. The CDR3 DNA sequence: TGCGCCAGCAGCTCCCCAGGGGGCAACACCGGGGAGCTGTTTTTT. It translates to CASSSPGGNTGELFF.